This TCR beta chain emerged from a study of blood T cell repertoires in COVID-19. Germline V gene data show CDR1 as SQVTM and CDR2 as ANQGSEA. V lost 4 bases and J lost 0, with 13 bases in between. This CDR3 region has 15 residues. Produced via immunoSEQ multiplex PCR; TCRdb's table is partial and in-frame only. The sample contains more than 95,000 clones, around 80% of which appear only once. The gene calls are TRBV29-1 and TRBJ1-5; D call uncertain. This clonotype was sampled from a man older than 75 with acute or convalescent COVID-19. Input material: peripheral blood. The CDR3 bases are TGCAGCGTTGGGGTCGGAGGCAATAGCAATCAGCCCCAGCATTTT. Encoded protein: CSVGVGGNSNQPQHF.